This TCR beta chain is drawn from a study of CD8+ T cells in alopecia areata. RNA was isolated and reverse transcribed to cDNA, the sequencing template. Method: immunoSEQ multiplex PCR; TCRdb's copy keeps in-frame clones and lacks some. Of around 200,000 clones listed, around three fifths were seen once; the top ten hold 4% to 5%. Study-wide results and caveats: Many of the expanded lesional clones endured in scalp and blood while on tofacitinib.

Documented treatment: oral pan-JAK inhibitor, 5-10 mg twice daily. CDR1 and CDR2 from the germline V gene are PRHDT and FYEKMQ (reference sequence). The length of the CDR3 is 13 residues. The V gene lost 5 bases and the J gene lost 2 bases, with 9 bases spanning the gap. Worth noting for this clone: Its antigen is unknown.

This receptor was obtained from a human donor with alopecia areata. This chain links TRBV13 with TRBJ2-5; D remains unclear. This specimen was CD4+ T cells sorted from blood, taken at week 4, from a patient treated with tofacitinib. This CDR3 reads CASSRRPQETQYF. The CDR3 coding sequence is TGTGCCAGCAGCCGCCGGCCACAAGAGACCCAGTACTTC.